These 3 T cell receptor beta chains originate from one sample sequenced in a study of blood T cell repertoires in COVID-19. The assay was immunoSEQ multiplex PCR, and TCRdb's table has in-frame clones only and misses some. Counted here are 100,000 to 150,000 clones, about 88% occurring once; the ten biggest clones make up roughly 1.1%. Specimen: peripheral blood. These receptors were taken from a woman older than 75 with acute or convalescent COVID-19.

The rearrangement joins TRBV27 to TRBJ2-7; 8 bases agree with TRBD2. The CDR3 length is 16 residues. Germline V gives CDR1 MNHEY, CDR2 SMNVEV (reference sequence). Losses at the gene ends were 5 bases for V and 3 bases for J; bases not matched to a gene: 12. The CDR3: CASSISGTRVVYEQYF. The CDR3 DNA reads as TGTGCCAGCAGTATTTCCGGGACTAGGGTGGTCTACGAGCAGTACTTC.

The rearrangement uses TRBV5-1 and TRBJ1-2; 7 bases match TRBD1. The CDR3 length is 13 residues. Trimming removed 3 bases from V and 4 bases from J; junction bases left unmatched: 3. Germline assignment: CDR1 SGHRS and CDR2 YFSETQ. As DNA, the CDR3 is TGCGCCAGCAGCTCGACAGGGCCCTATGGCTACACCTTC. Protein: CASSSTGPYGYTF.

The genes are TRBV2 and TRBJ1-6; no clear D gene. V was clipped by 8 bases and J by 8 bases, with 7 bases between them. The germline V gene encodes CDR1 SNHLY and CDR2 FYNNEI. The length of the CDR3 is 11 residues. CDR3 residues: CASLADSPLHF. The CDR3 DNA follows: TGTGCCAGCCTGGCAGATTCACCCCTCCACTTT.